These T cell receptor beta chains were read from a single sample in a study of CD8 T cells in Susac syndrome. In TCRdb, the immunoSEQ multiplex PCR reads were re-called with MiXCR into one record per CDR3 protein. The table includes about 210,000 distinct CDR3 sequences, 95% detected once. Sequencing was carried out using CD4+ T cells from PBMCs. The receptors come from a human donor with multiple sclerosis. The CDR3 runs from the conserved cysteine through the conserved F or W. Each record gives: D gene, J gene, CDR3 length, V gene, clone size, CDR3 protein, CDR3 DNA. A D gene is named only where the DNA matches it firmly. Size is omitted from some rows. Given values are once, few, many or a class for expanded clones.

TRBD2,TRBJ2-2,15,TRBV9,.,CASSAGTRWAGELFF,TGTGCCAGCAGCGCTGGGACTAGGTGGGCCGGGGAGCTGTTTTTT
.,TRBJ2-7,12,TRBV18,.,CASSRQTYEQYF,TGTGCCAGCTCAAGGCAGACTTACGAGCAGTACTTC
.,TRBJ2-2,15,TRBV7-3,.,CASSLGLGNTGELFF,TGTGCCAGCAGCCTCGGGTTGGGGAACACCGGGGAGCTGTTTTTT
.,TRBJ2-7,15,TRBV7-9,.,CASSLPLGGAAVQYF,TGTGCCAGCAGCTTGCCCCTCGGGGGAGCTGCGGTGCAGTACTTC
TRBD2,TRBJ2-7,13,TRBV6-6,.,CATIGREFYEQYF,TGTGCCACCATTGGGAGGGAATTCTACGAGCAGTACTTC
TRBD1,TRBJ1-3,15,TRBV29-1,once,CSVDSQGAYGNTIYF,TGCAGCGTTGATTCCCAGGGGGCATATGGAAACACCATATATTTT
.,TRBJ2-7,11,TRBV10-3,.,CAISEFYEQYF,TGTGCCATCAGTGAGTTTTACGAGCAGTACTTC
.,TRBJ1-1,16,TRBV20-1,.,CSAPPGGGRGNTEAFF,TGCAGTGCTCCCCCCGGCGGGGGGCGGGGGAACACTGAAGCTTTCTTT
.,TRBJ2-7,14,TRBV3-1,.,CASSQRGIPYEQYF,TGTGCCAGCAGCCAGCGGGGTATTCCCTACGAGCAGTACTTC
.,TRBJ2-2,13,TRBV14,.,CASSRGRDGELFF,TGTGCCAGCAGCCGGGGTCGGGACGGGGAGCTGTTTTTT
TRBD1,TRBJ1-4,14,TRBV20-1,.,CSAETGAEDEKLFF,TGCAGTGCTGAGACAGGGGCGGAGGATGAAAAACTGTTTTTT
.,TRBJ1-1,14,TRBV9,.,CASSPRNSRTEAFF,TGTGCCAGCAGCCCCCGGAATTCGCGCACTGAAGCTTTCTTT
TRBD1,TRBJ1-6,14,TRBV5-1,.,CASSLAGGNSPLHF,TGCGCCAGCAGCTTGGCAGGGGGGAATTCACCCCTCCACTTT
TRBD1,TRBJ2-3,13,TRBV27,.,CASSLLRGQRQYF,TGTGCCAGCAGTTTACTTAGGGGACAGAGGCAGTATTTT
.,TRBJ1-2,13,TRBV30,.,CAWSVNTYGGYTF,TGTGCCTGGAGTGTCAACACCTACGGTGGCTACACCTTC
.,TRBJ1-6,12,TRBV6-2/TRBV6-3,.,CASSPSSTYLHF,TGTGCCAGCAGCCCCTCTTCTACTTACCTCCACTTT
TRBD2,TRBJ2-3,17,TRBV5-1,.,CASSLEGQRGSTDTQYF,TGCGCCAGCAGCTTGGAGGGTCAGCGGGGGTCCACAGATACGCAGTATTTT
TRBD2,TRBJ2-1,16,TRBV4-2,.,CASSLVDSGDFNEQFF,TGTGCCAGCAGCCTCGTTGATAGCGGGGATTTCAATGAGCAGTTCTTC
.,TRBJ1-1,13,TRBV29-1,few,CSVGRDLNTEAFF,TGCAGCGTTGGCCGGGATCTGAACACTGAAGCTTTCTTT
TRBD2,TRBJ2-1,15,TRBV24-1,.,CATSDRTRGNNEQFF,TGTGCCACCAGTGATCGGACTAGGGGAAACAATGAGCAGTTCTTC
.,TRBJ2-1,16,TRBV28,.,CASSLQRASSYNEQFF,TGTGCCAGCAGTTTACAACGGGCCAGCTCCTACAATGAGCAGTTCTTC
.,TRBJ2-7,13,TRBV9,once,CASSGGSIHEQYF,TGTGCCAGCAGCGGAGGGAGTATCCACGAGCAGTACTTC
.,TRBJ1-1,11,TRBV20-1,.,CSARRAIEAFF,TGCAGTGCTAGGCGGGCTATTGAAGCTTTCTTT
.,TRBJ2-2,13,TRBV29-1,.,CSVDVANTGELFF,TGCAGCGTCGACGTAGCTAACACCGGGGAGCTGTTTTTT
.,TRBJ2-2,14,TRBV4-2,.,CASKGQTVTGELFF,TGTGCCAGCAAAGGACAGACTGTCACCGGGGAGCTGTTTTTT
.,TRBJ2-5,14,TRBV4-1,.,CASSQADTGKTQYF,TGCGCCAGCAGCCAAGCGGATACAGGGAAGACCCAGTACTTC
TRBD1,TRBJ2-5,15,TRBV7-9,.,CASSSRTGGTETQYF,TGTGCCAGCAGCTCGCGGACAGGGGGAACGGAGACCCAGTACTTC
.,TRBJ2-5,14,TRBV20-1,.,CSVTPLVLGETQYF,TGCAGTGTTACACCTCTCGTCCTGGGTGAGACCCAGTACTTC